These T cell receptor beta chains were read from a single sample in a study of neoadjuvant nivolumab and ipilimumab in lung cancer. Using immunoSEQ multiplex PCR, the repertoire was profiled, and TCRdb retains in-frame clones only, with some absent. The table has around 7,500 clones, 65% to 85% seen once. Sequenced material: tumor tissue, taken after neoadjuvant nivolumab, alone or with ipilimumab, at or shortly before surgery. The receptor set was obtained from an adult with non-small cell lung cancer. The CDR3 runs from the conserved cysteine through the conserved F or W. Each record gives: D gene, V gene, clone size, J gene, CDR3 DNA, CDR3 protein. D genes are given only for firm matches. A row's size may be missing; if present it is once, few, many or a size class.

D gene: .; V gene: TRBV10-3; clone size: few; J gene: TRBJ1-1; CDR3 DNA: TGTGCCATCAGTGAGTCGACGGGGAACATGAACACTGAAGCTTTCTTT; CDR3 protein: CAISESTGNMNTEAFF
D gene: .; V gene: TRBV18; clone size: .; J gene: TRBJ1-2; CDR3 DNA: TGTGCCAGCTCACCGGCAAGGGTCCCCGACTCCTATGGCTACACCTTC; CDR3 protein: CASSPARVPDSYGYTF
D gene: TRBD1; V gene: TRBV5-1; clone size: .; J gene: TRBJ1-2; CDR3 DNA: TGCGCCAGCAGCTTTACAGGGGACCTCTATGGCTACACCTTC; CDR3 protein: CASSFTGDLYGYTF
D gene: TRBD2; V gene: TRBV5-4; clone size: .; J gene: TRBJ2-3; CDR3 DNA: TGTGCCAGCAGCTTGGGGCTAGCGGGGGGGCGTCCAGATACGCAGTATTTT; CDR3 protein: CASSLGLAGGRPDTQYF
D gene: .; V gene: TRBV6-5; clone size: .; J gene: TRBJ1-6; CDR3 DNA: TGTGCCAGCAGTTACTCCTATGATTCACCCCTCCACTTT; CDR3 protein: CASSYSYDSPLHF
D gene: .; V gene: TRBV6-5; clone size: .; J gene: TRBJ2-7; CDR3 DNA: TGTGCCAGCAGTTACTCGAGGGACTCCTACGAGCAGTACTTC; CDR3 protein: CASSYSRDSYEQYF
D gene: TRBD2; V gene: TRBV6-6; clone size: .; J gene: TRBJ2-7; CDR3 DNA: TGTGCCAGCACTCAGAAGGGCTCGGTTAGCGGGGGCGAGCAGTACTTC; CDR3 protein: CASTQKGSVSGGEQYF
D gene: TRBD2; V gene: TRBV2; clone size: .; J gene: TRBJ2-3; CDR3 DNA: TGTGCCTGCGGGGGGGACACAGATACGCAGTATTTT; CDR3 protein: CACGGDTDTQYF
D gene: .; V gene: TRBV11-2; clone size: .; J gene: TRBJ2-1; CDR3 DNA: TGTGCCAGCAGCTTGGGCACACGGCCAGGGGTACACAATGAGCAGTTCTTC; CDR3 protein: CASSLGTRPGVHNEQFF
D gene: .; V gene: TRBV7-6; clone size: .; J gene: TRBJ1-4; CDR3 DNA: TGTGCCAGCAGCTCACCTGGGGAACTGTTTTTT; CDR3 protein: CASSSPGELFF
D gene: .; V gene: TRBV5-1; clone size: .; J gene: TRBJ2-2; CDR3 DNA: TGCGCCAGCAGCTTGGAGGGGGGGTACACCGGGGAGCTGTTTTTT; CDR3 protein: CASSLEGGYTGELFF
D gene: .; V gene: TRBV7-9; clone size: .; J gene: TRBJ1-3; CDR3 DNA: TGTGCCAGCAGCAGAGCGGGATCTGGAAACACCATATATTTT; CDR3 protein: CASSRAGSGNTIYF
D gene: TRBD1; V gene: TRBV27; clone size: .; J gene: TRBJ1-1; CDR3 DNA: TGTGCCAGCAGTTGGGACAGGGTATCAAAAGCTTTCTTT; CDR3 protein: CASSWDRVSKAFF
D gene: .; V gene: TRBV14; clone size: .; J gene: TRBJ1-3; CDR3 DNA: TGTGCCAGCAGCGAAATAACAGGTCCTGGAAACACCATATATTTT; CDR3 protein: CASSEITGPGNTIYF
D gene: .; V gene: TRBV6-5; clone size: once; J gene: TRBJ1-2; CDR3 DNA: TGTGCCAGCAGCGTAGATCGGGCCTCCTATGGCTACACCTTC; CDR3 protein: CASSVDRASYGYTF
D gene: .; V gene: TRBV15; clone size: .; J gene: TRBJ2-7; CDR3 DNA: TGTGCCATAAAGCCGACTGCCAGCTCCTACGAGCAGTACTTC; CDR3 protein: CAIKPTASSYEQYF
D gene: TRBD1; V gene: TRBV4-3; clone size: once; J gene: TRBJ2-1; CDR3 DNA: TGCGCCAGCAGCCCAACTCCGGGACAGGACTTCCATGAGCAGTTCTTC; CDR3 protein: CASSPTPGQDFHEQFF
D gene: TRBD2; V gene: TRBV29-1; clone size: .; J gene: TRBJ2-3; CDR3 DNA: TGCAGCGTTGAAGATCGGCTAGCGGGGGGGCCAGATACGCAGTATTTT; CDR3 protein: CSVEDRLAGGPDTQYF
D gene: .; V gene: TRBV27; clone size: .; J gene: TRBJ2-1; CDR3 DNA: TGTGCCAGCAGGGAGGGTGGACACAATGAGCAGTTCTTC; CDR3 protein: CASREGGHNEQFF
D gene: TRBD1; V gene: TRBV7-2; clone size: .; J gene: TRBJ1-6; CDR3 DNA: TGTGCCAGCAGCCGGGGGACAGACGGTTCACCCCTCCACTTT; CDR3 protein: CASSRGTDGSPLHF
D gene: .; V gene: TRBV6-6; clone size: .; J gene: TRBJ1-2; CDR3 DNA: TGTGCCAGCAGTCCAACAGGGATGTATGGCTACACCTTC; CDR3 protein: CASSPTGMYGYTF
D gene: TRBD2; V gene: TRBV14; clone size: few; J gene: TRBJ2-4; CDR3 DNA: TGTGCCAGCAGCCTCTGGGGGAGGGACATTCAGTACTTC; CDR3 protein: CASSLWGRDIQYF
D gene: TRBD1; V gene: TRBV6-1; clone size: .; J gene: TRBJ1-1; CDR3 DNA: TGTGCCAGCAGTGAAAGGGACAGTAACACTGAAGCTTTCTTT; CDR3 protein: CASSERDSNTEAFF
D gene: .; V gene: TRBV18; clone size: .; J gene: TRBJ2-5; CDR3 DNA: TGTGCCAGTGGAGAGACCCAGTACTTC; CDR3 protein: CASGETQYF
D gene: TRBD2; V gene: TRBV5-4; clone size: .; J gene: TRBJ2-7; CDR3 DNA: TGTGCCAGCAGCTACGGGGGGTCGACCTACGAGCAGTACTTC; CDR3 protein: CASSYGGSTYEQYF
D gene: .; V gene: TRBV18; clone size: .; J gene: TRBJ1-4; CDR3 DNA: TGTGCCAGCTCACAAAGACACCTTACAACTAATGAAAAACTGTTTTTT; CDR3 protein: CASSQRHLTTNEKLFF
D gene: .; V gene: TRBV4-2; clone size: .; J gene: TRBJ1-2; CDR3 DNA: TGTGCCAGCAGCCAAGCCGTCGGGGAGGCTAACTATGGCTACACCTTC; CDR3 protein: CASSQAVGEANYGYTF
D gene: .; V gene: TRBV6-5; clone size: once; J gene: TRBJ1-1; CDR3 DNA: TGTGCCAGCGGGCGGTCCCTAGGGTACACTGAAGCTTTCTTT; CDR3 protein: CASGRSLGYTEAFF
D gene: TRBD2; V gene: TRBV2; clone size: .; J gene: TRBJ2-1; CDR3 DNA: TGTGCCAGCAGTGAAGGGGGACTAGTTGGGTATGAGCAGTTCTTC; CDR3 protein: CASSEGGLVGYEQFF
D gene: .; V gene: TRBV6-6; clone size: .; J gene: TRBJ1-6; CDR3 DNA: TGTGCCAGCTCCGGCGGCAGGGAATCCTATAATTCACCCCTCCACTTT; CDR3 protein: CASSGGRESYNSPLHF
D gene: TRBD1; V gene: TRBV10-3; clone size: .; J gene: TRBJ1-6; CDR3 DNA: TGTGCCATCAGTGAGTCCCGACAGGGGAATTCACCCCTCCACTTT; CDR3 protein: CAISESRQGNSPLHF
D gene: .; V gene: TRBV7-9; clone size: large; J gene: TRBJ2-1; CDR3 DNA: TGTGCCAGCAGCCTAGGGGTGAATGAGCAGTTCTTC; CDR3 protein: CASSLGVNEQFF
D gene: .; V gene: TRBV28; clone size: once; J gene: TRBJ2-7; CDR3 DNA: TGTGCCAGCAGTATCAGCGAAGTGGCCTACGAGCAGTACTTC; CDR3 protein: CASSISEVAYEQYF
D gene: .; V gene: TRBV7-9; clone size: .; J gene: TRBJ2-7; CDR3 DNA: TGTGCCAGCAGCCCCGCCTACGAGCAGTACTTC; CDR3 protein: CASSPAYEQYF
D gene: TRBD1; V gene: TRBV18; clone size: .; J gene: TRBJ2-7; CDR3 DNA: TGTGCCAGCTCACCCCGGGACAGGGGTGAGCAGTACTTC; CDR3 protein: CASSPRDRGEQYF
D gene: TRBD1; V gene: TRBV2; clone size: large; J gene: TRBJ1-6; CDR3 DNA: TGTGCCAGCAGGGAGGGGACAGGGTATTCACCCCTCCACTTT; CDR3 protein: CASREGTGYSPLHF
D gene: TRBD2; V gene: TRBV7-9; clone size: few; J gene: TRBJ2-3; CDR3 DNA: TGTGCCAGCAGCTTAGCGACTAGCGGCACAGATACGCAGTATTTT; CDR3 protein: CASSLATSGTDTQYF
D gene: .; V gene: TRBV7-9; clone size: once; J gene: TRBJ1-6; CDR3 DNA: TGTGCCAGCAGCGTCGACAGGCCAGGGAATTCACCCCTCCACTTT; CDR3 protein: CASSVDRPGNSPLHF
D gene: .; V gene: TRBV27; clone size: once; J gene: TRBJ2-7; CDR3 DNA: TGTGCCAGCAGTCGCGGGCCGAGATCCTACGAGCAGTACTTC; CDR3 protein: CASSRGPRSYEQYF
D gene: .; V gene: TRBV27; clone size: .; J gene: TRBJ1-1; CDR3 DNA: TGTGCCAGCGGCCGGTCGGGGGGTAGCGGTGAAGCTTTCTTT; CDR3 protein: CASGRSGGSGEAFF
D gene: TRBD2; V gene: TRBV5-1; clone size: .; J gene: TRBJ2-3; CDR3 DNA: TGCGCCAGCAGTTCGGCGCGGGGGGTCACAGATACGCAGTATTTT; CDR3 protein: CASSSARGVTDTQYF
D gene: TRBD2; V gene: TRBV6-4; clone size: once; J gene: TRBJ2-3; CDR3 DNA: TGTGCCAGCTCGACTAGCGATAACACAGATACGCAGTATTTT; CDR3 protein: CASSTSDNTDTQYF
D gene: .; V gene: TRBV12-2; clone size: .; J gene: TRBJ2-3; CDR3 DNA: TGTGCAAGTCGCCCGGTTAGGGCAGGGGGCCCAGATACGCAGTATTTT; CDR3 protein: CASRPVRAGGPDTQYF
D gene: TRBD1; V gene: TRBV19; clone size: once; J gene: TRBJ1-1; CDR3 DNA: TGTGCCAGCAGGACAGGGAGGGACACTGAAGCTTTCTTT; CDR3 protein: CASRTGRDTEAFF
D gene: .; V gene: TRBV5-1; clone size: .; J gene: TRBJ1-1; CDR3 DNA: TGCGCCAGCAGCTTGGCCCCAGATTTAGACACTGAAGCTTTCTTT; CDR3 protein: CASSLAPDLDTEAFF
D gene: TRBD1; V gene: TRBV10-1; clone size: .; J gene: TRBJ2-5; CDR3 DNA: TGCGCCAGCAGTGAGTCTACAGGGGGAGAAGTAGAGACCCAGTACTTC; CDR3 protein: CASSESTGGEVETQYF
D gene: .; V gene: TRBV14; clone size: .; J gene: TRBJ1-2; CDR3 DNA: TGTGCCAGCAGCCAAGTCTCGGAAGGGTATGGCTACACCTTC; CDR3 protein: CASSQVSEGYGYTF
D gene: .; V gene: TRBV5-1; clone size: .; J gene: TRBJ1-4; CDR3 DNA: TGCGCCAGCGGGAAAGTGTCAGGGGATGAAAAACTGTTTTTT; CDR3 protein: CASGKVSGDEKLFF
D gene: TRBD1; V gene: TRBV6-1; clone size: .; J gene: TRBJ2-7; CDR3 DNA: TGTGCCAGCAGTGGACTACTACCCACAGGGGACCGTTACGAGCAGTACTTC; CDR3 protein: CASSGLLPTGDRYEQYF
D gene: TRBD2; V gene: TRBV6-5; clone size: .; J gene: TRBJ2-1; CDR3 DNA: TGTGCCAGCAGTTCTAGCGGGGACATATCCTACAATGAGCAGTTCTTC; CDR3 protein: CASSSSGDISYNEQFF
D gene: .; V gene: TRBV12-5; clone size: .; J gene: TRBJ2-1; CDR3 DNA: TGTGCTAGTGCCTCCGGGGTCAATGAGCAGTTCTTC; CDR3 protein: CASASGVNEQFF
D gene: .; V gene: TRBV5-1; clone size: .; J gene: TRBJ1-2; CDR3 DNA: TGCGCCAGCAGCTTGGACATCGGCTATGGCTACACCTTC; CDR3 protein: CASSLDIGYGYTF
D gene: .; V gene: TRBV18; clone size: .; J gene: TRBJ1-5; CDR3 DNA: TGTGCCAGCTCACCGTCGGACAGACATCAGCCCCAGCATTTT; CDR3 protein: CASSPSDRHQPQHF
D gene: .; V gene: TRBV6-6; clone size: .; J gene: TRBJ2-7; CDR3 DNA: TGTGCCAGCAGTAGGGATGCCACCTACGAGCAGTACTTC; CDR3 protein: CASSRDATYEQYF